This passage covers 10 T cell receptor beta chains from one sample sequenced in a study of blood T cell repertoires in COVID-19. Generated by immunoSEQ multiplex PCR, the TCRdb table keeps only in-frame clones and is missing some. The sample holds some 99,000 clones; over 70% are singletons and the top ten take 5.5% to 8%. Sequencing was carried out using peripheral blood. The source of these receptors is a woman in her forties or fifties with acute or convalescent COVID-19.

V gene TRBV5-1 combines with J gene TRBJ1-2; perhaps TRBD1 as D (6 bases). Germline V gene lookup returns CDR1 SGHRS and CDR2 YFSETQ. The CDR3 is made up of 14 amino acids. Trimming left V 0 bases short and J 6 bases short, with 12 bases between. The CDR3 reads CASSLVGGADGYTF. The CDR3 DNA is TGCGCCAGCAGCTTGGTAGGGGGGGCAGATGGCTACACCTTC.

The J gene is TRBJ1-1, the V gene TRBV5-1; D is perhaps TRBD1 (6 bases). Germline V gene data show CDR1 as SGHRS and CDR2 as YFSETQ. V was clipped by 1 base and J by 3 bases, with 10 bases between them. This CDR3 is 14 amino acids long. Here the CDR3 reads CASSLLAGDTEAFF. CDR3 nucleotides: TGCGCCAGCAGCTTGTTAGCAGGGGACACTGAAGCTTTCTTT. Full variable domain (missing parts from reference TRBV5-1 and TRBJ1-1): KAGVTQTPRYLIKTRGQQVTLSCSPISGHRSVSWYQQTPGQGLQFLFEYFSETQRNKGNFPGRFSGRQFSNSRSEMNVSTLELGDSALYLCASSLLAGDTEAFFGQGTRLTVV.

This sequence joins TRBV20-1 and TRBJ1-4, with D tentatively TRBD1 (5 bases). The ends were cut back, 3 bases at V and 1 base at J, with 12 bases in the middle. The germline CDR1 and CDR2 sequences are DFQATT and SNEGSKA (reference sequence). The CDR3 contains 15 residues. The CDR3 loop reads CSASEAGVTNEKLFF. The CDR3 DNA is TGCAGTGCTAGTGAGGCGGGGGTAACTAATGAAAAACTGTTTTTT.

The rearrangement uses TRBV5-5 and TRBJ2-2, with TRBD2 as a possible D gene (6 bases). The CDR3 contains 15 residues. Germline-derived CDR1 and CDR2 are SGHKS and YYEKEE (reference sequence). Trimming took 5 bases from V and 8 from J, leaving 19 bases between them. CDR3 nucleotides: TGTGCCAGCAGTTCTGGGACTGCCACCGTGGGGGAGCTGTTTTTT. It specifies CASSSGTATVGELFF.

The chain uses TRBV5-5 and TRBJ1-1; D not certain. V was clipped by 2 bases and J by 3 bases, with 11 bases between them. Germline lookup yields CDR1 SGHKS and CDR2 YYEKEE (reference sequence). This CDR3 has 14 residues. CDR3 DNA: TGTGCCAGCAGCTTACTCAACGCTCACACTGAAGCTTTCTTT. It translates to CASSLLNAHTEAFF. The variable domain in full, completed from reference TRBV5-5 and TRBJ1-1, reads DAGVTQSPTHLIKTRGQQVTLRCSPISGHKSVSWYQQVLGQGPQFIFQYYEKEERGRGNFPDRFSARQFPNYSSELNVNALLLGDSALYLCASSLLNAHTEAFFGQGTRLTVV.

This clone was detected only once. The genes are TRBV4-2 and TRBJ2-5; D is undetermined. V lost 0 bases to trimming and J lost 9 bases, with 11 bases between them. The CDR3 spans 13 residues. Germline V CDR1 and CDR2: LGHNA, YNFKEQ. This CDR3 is CASSQEIETPQYF. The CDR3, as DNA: TGTGCCAGCAGCCAAGAGATAGAAACTCCCCAGTACTTC.

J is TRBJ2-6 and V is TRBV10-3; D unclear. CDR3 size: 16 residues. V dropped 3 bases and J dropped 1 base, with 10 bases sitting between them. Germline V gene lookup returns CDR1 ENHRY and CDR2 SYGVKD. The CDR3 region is CAISETPGSGANVLTF. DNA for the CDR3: TGTGCCATCAGTGAAACGCCAGGTTCTGGGGCCAACGTCCTGACTTTC.

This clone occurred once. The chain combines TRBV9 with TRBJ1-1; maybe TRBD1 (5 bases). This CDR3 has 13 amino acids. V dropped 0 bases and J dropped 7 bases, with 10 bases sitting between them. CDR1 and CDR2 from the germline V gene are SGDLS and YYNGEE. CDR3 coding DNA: TGTGCCAGCAGCGTAGGGGGCAGCTTTGAAGCTTTCTTT. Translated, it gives CASSVGGSFEAFF.

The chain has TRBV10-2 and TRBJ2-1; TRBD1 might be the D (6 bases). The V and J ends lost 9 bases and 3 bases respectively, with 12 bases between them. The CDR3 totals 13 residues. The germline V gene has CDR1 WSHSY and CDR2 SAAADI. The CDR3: CASWTVLYNEQFF. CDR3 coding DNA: TGCGCCAGTTGGACAGTACTCTACAATGAGCAGTTCTTC.

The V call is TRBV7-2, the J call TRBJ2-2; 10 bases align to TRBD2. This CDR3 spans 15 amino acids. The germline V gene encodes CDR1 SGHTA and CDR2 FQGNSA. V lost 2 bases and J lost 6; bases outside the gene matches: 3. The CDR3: CASSLLAGVPGELFF. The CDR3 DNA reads TGTGCCAGCAGCTTACTAGCGGGGGTCCCCGGGGAGCTGTTTTTT.